Listed below are T cell receptor beta chains from one sample, sequenced in a study of T cell responses to AZD1222 COVID-19 vaccine. TCRdb keeps only in-frame clones here, not all; method: immunoSEQ multiplex PCR. The data contain 130,000 to 150,000 clones, more than 85% of them seen just once; the ten biggest clones take up 12%. The material sequenced was peripheral blood, taken after recovery from COVID-19. The source of these receptors is an adult who had recovered from COVID-19. Both conserved end residues are part of each CDR3. The D gene is left open where the match is weak. Clone size is given for some rows only: seen once, a few or many times, or a class if the clone is expanded.

V gene: TRBV18
D gene: .
clone size: .
J gene: TRBJ1-1
CDR3 DNA: TGTGCCAGCTCACCCCCGAGGGGGGCCACTGAAGCTTTCTTT
CDR3 protein: CASSPPRGATEAFF

V gene: TRBV3-1/TRBV3-2
D gene: .
clone size: .
J gene: TRBJ1-4
CDR3 DNA: TGTGCCAGCAGCCCCGTACGGGGCAAGGGAGAAGAAAAACTGTTTTTT
CDR3 protein: CASSPVRGKGEEKLFF

V gene: TRBV5-4
D gene: .
clone size: .
J gene: TRBJ1-1
CDR3 DNA: TGTGCCAGCCAGGGCCCCGCTGGGCCTGAAGCTTTCTTT
CDR3 protein: CASQGPAGPEAFF

V gene: TRBV14
D gene: .
clone size: .
J gene: TRBJ1-6
CDR3 DNA: TGTGCCAGCAGCCAAGCGTTAGGCGGTAGATCACCCCTCCACTTT
CDR3 protein: CASSQALGGRSPLHF

V gene: TRBV2
D gene: .
clone size: .
J gene: TRBJ1-5
CDR3 DNA: TGTGCCAGCAGTGCGGGAGATCAGCCCCAGCATTTT
CDR3 protein: CASSAGDQPQHF

V gene: TRBV27
D gene: TRBD1
clone size: .
J gene: TRBJ1-1
CDR3 DNA: TGTGCCAGCAGTGCCCACAGGGGCGCGGACACTGAAGCTTTCTTT
CDR3 protein: CASSAHRGADTEAFF

V gene: TRBV5-4
D gene: .
clone size: .
J gene: TRBJ1-2
CDR3 DNA: TGTGCCAGCAGCTCATTGGACAGTGGATACTATGGCTACACCTTC
CDR3 protein: CASSSLDSGYYGYTF

V gene: TRBV10-2
D gene: .
clone size: .
J gene: TRBJ2-5
CDR3 DNA: TGCGCCAGCAGTGAGCAGTCAGCGCAAGAGACCCAGTACTTC
CDR3 protein: CASSEQSAQETQYF

V gene: TRBV11-2
D gene: .
clone size: .
J gene: TRBJ2-7
CDR3 DNA: TGTGCCAGCAGCACATCCCTCCCCGGGGGCGAGCAGTACTTC
CDR3 protein: CASSTSLPGGEQYF

V gene: TRBV2
D gene: .
clone size: once
J gene: TRBJ2-2
CDR3 DNA: TGTGCCAGCAGCTGGACAAGACGAGGAACCGGGGAGCTGTTTTTT
CDR3 protein: CASSWTRRGTGELFF

V gene: TRBV11-3
D gene: TRBD1
clone size: .
J gene: TRBJ1-6
CDR3 DNA: TGTGCCAGCAGCTTAGTACCTAAACCTTGGACAGGGGATTTCAATTCACCCCTCCACTTT
CDR3 protein: CASSLVPKPWTGDFNSPLHF

V gene: TRBV11-3
D gene: .
clone size: .
J gene: TRBJ2-2
CDR3 DNA: TGTGCCAGCAGCTTATTAGAGGGCGATACGAACACCGGGGAGCTGTTTTTT
CDR3 protein: CASSLLEGDTNTGELFF

V gene: TRBV28
D gene: .
clone size: .
J gene: TRBJ1-4
CDR3 DNA: TGTGCCAGCAGTGCGGCGGTCGGGGGAGAAAAACTGTTTTTT
CDR3 protein: CASSAAVGGEKLFF

V gene: TRBV19
D gene: .
clone size: once
J gene: TRBJ1-4
CDR3 DNA: TGTGCCAGTTCCCCGAGTGGGGTCTTAATTGAAAAACTGTTTTTT
CDR3 protein: CASSPSGVLIEKLFF

V gene: TRBV28
D gene: TRBD2
clone size: .
J gene: TRBJ2-7
CDR3 DNA: TGTGCCAGCATTCCTCAGGGGAGGCTAGCGGGAATTAGCTCCTACGAGCAGTACTTC
CDR3 protein: CASIPQGRLAGISSYEQYF

V gene: TRBV4-1
D gene: .
clone size: .
J gene: TRBJ1-6
CDR3 DNA: TGCGCCAGCAGCCTCCTTCGAGTAGAGAAACCCCTCCACTTT
CDR3 protein: CASSLLRVEKPLHF

V gene: TRBV5-1
D gene: TRBD1
clone size: .
J gene: TRBJ2-7
CDR3 DNA: TGCGCCAGCAGCTTTCGGACAGGGGGGTACGAGCAGTACTTC
CDR3 protein: CASSFRTGGYEQYF

V gene: TRBV6-1
D gene: .
clone size: .
J gene: TRBJ1-1
CDR3 DNA: TGTGCCAGCAGTGAATCAAGGAACACTGAAGCTTTCTTT
CDR3 protein: CASSESRNTEAFF

V gene: TRBV5-5
D gene: TRBD1
clone size: once
J gene: TRBJ1-6
CDR3 DNA: TGTGCCAGCAGCTTGTGGCCCCCCGACAGGGGGAGCTCCTATAATTCACCCCTCCACTTT
CDR3 protein: CASSLWPPDRGSSYNSPLHF

V gene: TRBV14
D gene: .
clone size: .
J gene: TRBJ2-3
CDR3 DNA: TGTGCCAGCAGCCAAGAACGCGGGGGCACAGATACGCAGTATTTT
CDR3 protein: CASSQERGGTDTQYF

V gene: TRBV28
D gene: .
clone size: .
J gene: TRBJ2-5
CDR3 DNA: TGTGCCAGCAGTTTTGGCGAGTGGGAACAGGGAGAGACCCAGTACTTC
CDR3 protein: CASSFGEWEQGETQYF

V gene: TRBV5-4
D gene: .
clone size: .
J gene: TRBJ2-2
CDR3 DNA: TGTGCCAGCAGCCCTGTACAGGGAAGTAACACCGGGGAGCTGTTTTTT
CDR3 protein: CASSPVQGSNTGELFF

V gene: TRBV6-5
D gene: .
clone size: .
J gene: TRBJ1-5
CDR3 DNA: TGTGCCAGCGGGACGGGGACTAATAGCAATCAGCCCCAGCATTTT
CDR3 protein: CASGTGTNSNQPQHF

V gene: TRBV28
D gene: TRBD1
clone size: few
J gene: TRBJ1-1
CDR3 DNA: TGTGCCAGCAGTTCTGGACAGGGGGCCACTGAAGCTTTCTTT
CDR3 protein: CASSSGQGATEAFF

V gene: TRBV11-3
D gene: .
clone size: .
J gene: TRBJ1-3
CDR3 DNA: TGTGCCAGCAGCTTAGGAGGGACCTTCGAGGACACCATATATTTT
CDR3 protein: CASSLGGTFEDTIYF

V gene: TRBV5-1
D gene: .
clone size: .
J gene: TRBJ2-1
CDR3 DNA: TGCGCCAGCAGCCCCGGTCCCTCCCTTTTTAGCTCCTACAATGAGCAGTTCTTC
CDR3 protein: CASSPGPSLFSSYNEQFF